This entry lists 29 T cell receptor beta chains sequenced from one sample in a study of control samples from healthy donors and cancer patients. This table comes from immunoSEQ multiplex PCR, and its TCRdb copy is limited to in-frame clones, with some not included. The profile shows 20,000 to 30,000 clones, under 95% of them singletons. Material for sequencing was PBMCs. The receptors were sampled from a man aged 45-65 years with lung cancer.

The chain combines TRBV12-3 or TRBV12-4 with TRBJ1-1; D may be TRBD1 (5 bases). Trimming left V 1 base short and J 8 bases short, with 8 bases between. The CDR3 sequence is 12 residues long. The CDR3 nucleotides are TGTGCCAGCAGTTTAGGGCCAGGGGAAGCTTTCTTT. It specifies CASSLGPGEAFF.

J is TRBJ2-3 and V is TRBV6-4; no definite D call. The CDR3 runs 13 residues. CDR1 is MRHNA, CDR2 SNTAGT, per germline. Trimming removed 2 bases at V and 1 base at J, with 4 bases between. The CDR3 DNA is TGTGCCAGCAGTGACCAACGCACAGATACGCAGTATTTT. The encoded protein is CASSDQRTDTQYF.

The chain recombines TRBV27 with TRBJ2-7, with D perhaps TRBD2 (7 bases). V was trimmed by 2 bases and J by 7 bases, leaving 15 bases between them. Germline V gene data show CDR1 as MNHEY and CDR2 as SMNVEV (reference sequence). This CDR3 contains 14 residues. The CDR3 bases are TGTGCCAGCAGTTTAATGGCGGGGGCGGGGGAGCAGTACTTC. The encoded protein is CASSLMAGAGEQYF.

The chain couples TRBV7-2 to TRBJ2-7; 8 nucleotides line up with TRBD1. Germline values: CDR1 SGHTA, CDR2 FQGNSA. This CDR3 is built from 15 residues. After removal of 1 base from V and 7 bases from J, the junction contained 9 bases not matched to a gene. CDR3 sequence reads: CASSLDLGQGREQYF. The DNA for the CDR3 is TGTGCCAGCAGCTTAGATCTAGGACAGGGTCGGGAGCAGTACTTC. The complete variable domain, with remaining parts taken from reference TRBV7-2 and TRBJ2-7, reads GAGVSQSPSNKVTEKGKDVELRCDPISGHTALYWYRQSLGQGLEFLIYFQGNSAPDKSGLPSDRFSAERTGGSVSTLTIQRTQQEDSAVYLCASSLDLGQGREQYFGPGTRLTVT.

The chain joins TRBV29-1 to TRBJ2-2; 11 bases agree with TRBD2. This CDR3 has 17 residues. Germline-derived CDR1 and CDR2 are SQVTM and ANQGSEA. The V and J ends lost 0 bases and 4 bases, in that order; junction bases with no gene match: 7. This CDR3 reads CSVEETSGVSGTGELFF. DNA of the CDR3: TGCAGCGTTGAAGAGACTAGCGGGGTTAGTGGCACCGGGGAGCTGTTTTTT.

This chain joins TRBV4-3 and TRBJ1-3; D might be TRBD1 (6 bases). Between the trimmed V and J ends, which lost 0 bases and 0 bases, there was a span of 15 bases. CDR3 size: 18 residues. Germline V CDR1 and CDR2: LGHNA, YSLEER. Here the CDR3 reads CASSQDAGGRRSGNTIYF. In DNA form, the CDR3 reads TGCGCCAGCAGCCAAGATGCGGGGGGGCGCCGCTCTGGAAACACCATATATTTT.

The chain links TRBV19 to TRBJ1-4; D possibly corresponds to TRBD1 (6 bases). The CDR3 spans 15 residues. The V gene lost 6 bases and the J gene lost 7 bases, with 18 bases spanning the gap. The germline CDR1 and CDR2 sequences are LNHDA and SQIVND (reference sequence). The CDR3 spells CASSPPGHGSEKLFF. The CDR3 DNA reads TGTGCCAGTAGCCCTCCGGGACACGGGAGTGAAAAACTGTTTTTT.

The CDR3, as DNA: TGTGCCAGCAGCTGGTCCCGGGACAGGGTAGAGACCCAGTACTTC. The encoded protein is CASSWSRDRVETQYF. V usage is TRBV13 and J usage is TRBJ2-5, with 9 bases that match TRBD1. This CDR3 comprises 15 residues. Germline values: CDR1 PRHDT, CDR2 FYEKMQ (reference sequence). J lost 4 bases, V lost 4 bases, and 7 bases had no gene match.

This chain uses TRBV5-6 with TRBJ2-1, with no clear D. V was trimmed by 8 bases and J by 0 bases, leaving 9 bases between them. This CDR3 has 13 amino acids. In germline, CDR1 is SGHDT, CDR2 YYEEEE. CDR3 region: CASPRSSYNEQFF. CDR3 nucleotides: TGTGCCAGTCCTCGTAGCTCCTACAATGAGCAGTTCTTC. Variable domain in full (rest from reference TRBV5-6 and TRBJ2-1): DAGVTQSPTHLIKTRGQQVTLRCSPKSGHDTVSWYQQALGQGPQFIFQYYEEEERQRGNFPDRFSGHQFPNYSSELNVNALLLGDSALYLCASPRSSYNEQFFGPGTRLTVL.

The CDR3 DNA sequence: TGTGCCAGCTCACCACGAGCAGGGGGAGTTGATGAGCAGTTCTTC. This gives the protein CASSPRAGGVDEQFF. The chain has TRBV18 and TRBJ2-1, with TRBD1 matching 7 bases. This CDR3 spans 15 amino acids. Looked up from germline, CDR1 is KGHSH and CDR2 is LQKENI. V shed 1 base, J shed 8 bases, and the junction held 8 bases outside the gene matches.

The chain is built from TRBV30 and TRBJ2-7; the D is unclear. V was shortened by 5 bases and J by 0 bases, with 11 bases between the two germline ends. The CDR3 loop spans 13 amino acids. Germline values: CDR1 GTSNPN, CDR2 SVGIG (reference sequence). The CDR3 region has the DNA TGTGCCTGGGCTAAGGACGGCTCCTACGAGCAGTACTTC. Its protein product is CAWAKDGSYEQYF. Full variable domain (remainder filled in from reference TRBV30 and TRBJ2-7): SQTIHQWPATLVQPVGSPLSLECTVEGTSNPNLYWYRQAAGRGLQLLFYSVGIGQISSEVPQNLSASRPQDRQFILSSKKLLLSDSGFYLCAWAKDGSYEQYFGPGTRLTVT.

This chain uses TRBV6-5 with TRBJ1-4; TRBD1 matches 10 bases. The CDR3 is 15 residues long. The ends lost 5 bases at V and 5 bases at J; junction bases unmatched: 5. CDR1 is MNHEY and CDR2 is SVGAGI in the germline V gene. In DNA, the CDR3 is TGTGCCAGCAGTAAGACAGGGGGCGCGAATGAAAAACTGTTTTTT. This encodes CASSKTGGANEKLFF.

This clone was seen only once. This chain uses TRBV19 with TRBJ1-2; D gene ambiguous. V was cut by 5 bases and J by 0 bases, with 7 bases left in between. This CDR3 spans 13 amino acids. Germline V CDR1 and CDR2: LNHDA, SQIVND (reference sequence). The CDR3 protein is CASSPSANYGYTF. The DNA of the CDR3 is TGTGCCAGTAGTCCTTCGGCTAACTATGGCTACACCTTC.

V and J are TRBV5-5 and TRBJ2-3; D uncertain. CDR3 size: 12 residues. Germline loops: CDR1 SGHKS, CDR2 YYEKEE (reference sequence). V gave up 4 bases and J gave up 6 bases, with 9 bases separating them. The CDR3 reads CASSRAADTQYF. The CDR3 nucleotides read TGTGCCAGCAGCAGGGCCGCCGATACGCAGTATTTT.

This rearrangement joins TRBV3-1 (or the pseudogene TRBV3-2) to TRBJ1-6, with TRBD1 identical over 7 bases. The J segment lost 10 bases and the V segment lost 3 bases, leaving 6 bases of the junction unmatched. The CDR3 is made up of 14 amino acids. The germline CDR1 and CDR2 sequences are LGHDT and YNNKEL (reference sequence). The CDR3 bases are TGTGCCAGCAGCCAGAGACAGGGCGGATCACCCCTCCACTTT. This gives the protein CASSQRQGGSPLHF.

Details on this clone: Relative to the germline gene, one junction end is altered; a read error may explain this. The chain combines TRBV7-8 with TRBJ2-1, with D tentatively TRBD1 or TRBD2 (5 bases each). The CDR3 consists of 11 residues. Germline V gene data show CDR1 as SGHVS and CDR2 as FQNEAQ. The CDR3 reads CASSPRGEQLF. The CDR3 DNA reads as TGTGCCAGCAGCCCACGGGGCGAGCAGCTCTTC.

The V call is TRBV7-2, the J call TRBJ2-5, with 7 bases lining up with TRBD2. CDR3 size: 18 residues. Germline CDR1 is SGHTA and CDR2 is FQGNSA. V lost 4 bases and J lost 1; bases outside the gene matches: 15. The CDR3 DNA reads TGTGCCAGCAGCTCAAGACGGGGGACTACTAAATCCCAAGAGACCCAGTACTTC. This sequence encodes CASSSRRGTTKSQETQYF.

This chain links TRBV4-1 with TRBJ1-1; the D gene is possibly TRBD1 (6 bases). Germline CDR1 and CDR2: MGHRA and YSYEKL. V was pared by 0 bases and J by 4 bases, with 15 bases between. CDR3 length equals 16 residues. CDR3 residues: CASSQDPWLGATEAFF. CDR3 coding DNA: TGCGCCAGCAGCCAAGATCCATGGCTGGGGGCCACTGAAGCTTTCTTT.

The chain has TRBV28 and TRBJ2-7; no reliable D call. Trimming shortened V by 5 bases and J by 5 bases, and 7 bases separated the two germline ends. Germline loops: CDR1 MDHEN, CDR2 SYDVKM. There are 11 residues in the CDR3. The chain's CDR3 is CASSLRDEQYF. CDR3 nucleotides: TGTGCCAGCAGTCTCCGCGACGAGCAGTACTTC. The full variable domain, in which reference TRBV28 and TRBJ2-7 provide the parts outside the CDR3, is DVKVTQSSRYLVKRTGEKVFLECVQDMDHENMFWYRQDPGLGLRLIYFSYDVKMKEKGDIPEGYSVSREKKERFSLILESASTNQTSMYLCASSLRDEQYFGPGTRLTVT.

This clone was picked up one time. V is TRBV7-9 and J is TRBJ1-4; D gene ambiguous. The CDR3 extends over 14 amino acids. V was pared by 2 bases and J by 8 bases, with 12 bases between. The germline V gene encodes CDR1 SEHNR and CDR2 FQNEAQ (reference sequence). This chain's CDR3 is CASSLMGSEEKLFF. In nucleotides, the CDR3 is TGTGCCAGCAGCTTAATGGGAAGTGAAGAAAAACTGTTTTTT.

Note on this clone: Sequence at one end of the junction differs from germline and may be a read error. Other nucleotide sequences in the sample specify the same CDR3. The CDR3 region has the DNA TGCGCCAGCAGTGATTCGACAGGGGCGAACACTGAAGCTTTCTTT. It codes for CASSDSTGANTEAFF. The genes are TRBV6-1 and TRBJ1-1, with 8 bases matching TRBD1. CDR3 length: 15 residues. From germline, CDR1 is MNHNS and CDR2 SASEGT.

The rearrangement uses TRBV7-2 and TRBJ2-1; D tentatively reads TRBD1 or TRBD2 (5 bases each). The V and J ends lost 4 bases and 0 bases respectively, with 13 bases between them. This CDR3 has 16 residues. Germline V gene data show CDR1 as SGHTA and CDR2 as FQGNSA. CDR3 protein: CASSSDPGSSYNEQFF. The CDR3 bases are TGTGCCAGCAGCTCAGATCCAGGGAGCTCCTACAATGAGCAGTTCTTC.

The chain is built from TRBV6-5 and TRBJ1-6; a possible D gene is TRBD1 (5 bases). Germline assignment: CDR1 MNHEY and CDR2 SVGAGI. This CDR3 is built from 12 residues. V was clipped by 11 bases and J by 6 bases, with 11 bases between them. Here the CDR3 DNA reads TGTGCCGGGGGTGGGGGTAATTCACCCCTCCACTTT. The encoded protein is CAGGGGNSPLHF.

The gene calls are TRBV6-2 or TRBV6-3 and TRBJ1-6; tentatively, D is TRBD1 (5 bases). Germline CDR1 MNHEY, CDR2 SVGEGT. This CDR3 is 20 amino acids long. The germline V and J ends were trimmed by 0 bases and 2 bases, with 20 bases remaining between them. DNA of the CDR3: TGTGCCAGCAGTTACTCGAAGGTTGGCAGGGTTGATCCCTATAATTCACCCCTCCACTTT. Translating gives CASSYSKVGRVDPYNSPLHF.

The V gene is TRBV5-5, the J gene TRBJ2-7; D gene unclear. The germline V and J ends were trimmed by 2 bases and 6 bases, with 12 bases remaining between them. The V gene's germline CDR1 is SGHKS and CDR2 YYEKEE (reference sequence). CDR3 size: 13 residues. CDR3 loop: CASSLLPSAEQYF. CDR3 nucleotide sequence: TGTGCCAGCAGCTTATTGCCATCCGCCGAGCAGTACTTC.

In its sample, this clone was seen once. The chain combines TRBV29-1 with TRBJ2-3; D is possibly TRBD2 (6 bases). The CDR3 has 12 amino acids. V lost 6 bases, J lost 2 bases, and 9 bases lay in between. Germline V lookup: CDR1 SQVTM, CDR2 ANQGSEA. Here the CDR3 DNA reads TGCAGCGTAGGGGACTCCACAGATACGCAGTATTTT. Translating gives CSVGDSTDTQYF.

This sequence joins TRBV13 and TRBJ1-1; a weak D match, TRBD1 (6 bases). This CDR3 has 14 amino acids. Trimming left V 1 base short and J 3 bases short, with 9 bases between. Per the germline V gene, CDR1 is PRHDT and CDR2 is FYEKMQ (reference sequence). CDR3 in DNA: TGTGCCAGCAGCTTAGCAGGGGATGACACTGAAGCTTTCTTT. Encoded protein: CASSLAGDDTEAFF.

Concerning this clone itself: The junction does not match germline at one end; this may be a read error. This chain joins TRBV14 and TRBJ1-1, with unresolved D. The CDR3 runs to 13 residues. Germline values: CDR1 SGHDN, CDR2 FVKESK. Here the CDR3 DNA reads TGTGCCAGCGGCCAGGATACGGACACTGAAGCTTTCTTT. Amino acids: CASGQDTDTEAFF.

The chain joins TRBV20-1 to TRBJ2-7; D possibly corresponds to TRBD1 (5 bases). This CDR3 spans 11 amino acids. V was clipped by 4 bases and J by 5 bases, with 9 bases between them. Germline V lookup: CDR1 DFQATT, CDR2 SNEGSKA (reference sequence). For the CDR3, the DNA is TGCAGTGCTACCATACAGGACGAGCAGTACTTC. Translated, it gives CSATIQDEQYF.